This entry concerns a single TCR beta chain. The antigen remains undetermined. This table comes from immunoSEQ multiplex PCR, and its TCRdb copy is limited to in-frame clones, with some not included. The sample carries fewer than 35,000 clones, about 91% recorded once. The source of the sample is a study of regulatory and conventional T cells in RAG deficiency. Study-level results: Omenn patients showed >80% Treg-Tconv overlap and shorter CDR3 lengths.

The CDR3 has 16 amino acids. Unmatched junction bases numbered 8, after V lost 4 bases and J lost 3 bases. The germline gives CDR1 SGHRS, CDR2 YFSETQ. The sample was also reused in another study, on regulatory T cells. As that study records: The primer mix had 52 TRBV and 13 TRBJ primers.

The chain carries TRBV5-1 and TRBJ2-3; 10 bases map to TRBD1. This clonotype originated in a human donor in good health. The sample taken for sequencing was CD8+ T cells sorted from blood. The CDR3 region has the DNA TGCGCCAGCAGCCCGGGCGGGGGACAGGGGACAGATACGCAGTATTTT. Encoded protein: CASSPGGGQGTDTQYF.